The 29 T cell receptor beta chains presented below share a single source sample, sequenced in a study of cytomegalovirus exposure and HLA in healthy donors. The data were produced by immunoSEQ multiplex PCR, yet TCRdb's version contains in-frame clones alone and is incomplete. The data contain approximately 58,000 clones, 85% to 95% of them singletons. The sample taken for sequencing was PBMCs. The receptors originated from a woman aged 18-29 years in good health and CMV-seropositive.

This rearrangement joins TRBV28 to TRBJ1-1, with D perhaps matching TRBD1 (6 bases). CDR3 length equals 13 residues. With 5 bases removed from V and 8 bases from J, the gap between germline ends came to 15 bases. Germline V gene lookup returns CDR1 MDHEN and CDR2 SYDVKM. The CDR3, as DNA: TGTGCCAGCAGTGAGGGGGGGGGTCCCGAAGCTTTCTTT. It translates to CASSEGGGPEAFF.

The rearrangement links TRBV2 to TRBJ1-5, with TRBD1 identical over 7 bases. The trim removed 6 bases at V and 7 bases at J, leaving 9 bases unmatched. Germline CDR1 reads SNHLY; CDR2 reads FYNNEI. The CDR3 is made up of 14 amino acids. CDR3 sequence reads: CASREIQGPQPQHF. The CDR3 nucleotides read TGTGCCAGCAGGGAAATACAGGGGCCACAGCCCCAGCATTTT.

The chain couples TRBV5-1 to TRBJ2-5; 10 nucleotides match TRBD2. V dropped 5 bases and J dropped 4; count of bases not matched to a gene: 5. Germline loops: CDR1 SGHRS, CDR2 YFSETQ. This CDR3 comprises 14 residues. The CDR3 DNA sequence: TGCGCCAGCAGTCCGGGACTAGCGAGAGAGACCCAGTACTTC. This gives the protein CASSPGLARETQYF.

J is TRBJ2-7 and V is TRBV6-1, with 9 positions matching TRBD1. The germline CDR1 and CDR2 sequences are MNHNS and SASEGT. CDR3 length equals 14 residues. The trim removed 4 bases at V and 3 bases at J, leaving 4 bases unmatched. The CDR3 nucleotides are TGTGCCAGCAGTGGACAGGGGGACTACTACGAGCAGTACTTC. As protein: CASSGQGDYYEQYF.

The chain links TRBV9 to TRBJ2-7; 7 bases fit TRBD2. This CDR3 comprises 16 residues. Trimming removed 3 bases from V and 0 bases from J; junction bases left unmatched: 9. CDR1 and CDR2 from the germline V gene are SGDLS and YYNGEE. CDR3 in amino acids: CASSDGTGGSSYEQYF. CDR3 sequence (DNA): TGTGCCAGCAGCGATGGGACGGGAGGTAGCTCCTACGAGCAGTACTTC.

The genes are TRBV11-2 and TRBJ2-7; D remains unclear. Per the germline V gene, CDR1 is SGHAT and CDR2 is FQNNGV. The CDR3 is 16 residues long. V shed 2 bases and J shed 2 bases, with 16 bases lying between them. DNA of the CDR3: TGTGCCAGCAGCTTAAACCGCGGCCTACGGGCCTACGAGCAGTACTTC. This translates into CASSLNRGLRAYEQYF.

This chain connects TRBV4-1 to TRBJ1-4; TRBD1 matches 10 bases. The junction had 4 bases not matched to a gene; V was cut back by 7 bases and J by 8 bases. This CDR3 has 13 residues. Germline CDR1 is MGHRA and CDR2 is YSYEKL. This CDR3 reads CASKGQGQEKLFF. Here the CDR3 DNA reads TGCGCCAGCAAGGGACAGGGGCAGGAAAAACTGTTTTTT.

The chain combines TRBV28 with TRBJ1-5; possibly TRBD1 for D (5 bases). V was shortened by 3 bases and J by 2 bases, with 11 bases between the two germline ends. The length of the CDR3 is 15 residues. Germline values: CDR1 MDHEN, CDR2 SYDVKM. In nucleotides, the CDR3 is TGTGCCAGCAGTTTTTCGGGGGAGGGCAATCAGCCCCAGCATTTT. Its translation is CASSFSGEGNQPQHF.

The J gene is TRBJ2-1, the V gene TRBV18, with D tentatively TRBD2 (5 bases). The CDR3 is 14 amino acids. Trimming shortened V by 3 bases and J by 0 bases, and 6 bases separated the two germline ends. Per germline, CDR1 KGHSH and CDR2 LQKENI. CDR3 protein: CASSPGSSYNEQFF. CDR3 DNA sequence: TGTGCCAGCTCACCGGGGAGCTCCTACAATGAGCAGTTCTTC.

This rearrangement joins TRBV6-1 to TRBJ2-5, with a possible D match to TRBD1 (5 bases). Looked up from germline, CDR1 is MNHNS and CDR2 is SASEGT. This CDR3 contains 15 residues. V lost 4 bases, J lost 0 bases, and 12 bases lay in between. The CDR3 DNA reads TGTGCCAGCAGTGGAGGACACTCAAACCAAGAGACCCAGTACTTC. Translation: CASSGGHSNQETQYF.

This clone was seen just once. J is TRBJ2-5 and V is TRBV28, with unresolved D. Trimming stripped 3 bases from V and 3 bases from J, with 5 bases between. Germline V lookup: CDR1 MDHEN, CDR2 SYDVKM. This CDR3 region has 12 residues. As DNA, the CDR3 is TGTGCCAGCAGTTTGATAGAAGAGACCCAGTACTTC. Its translation: CASSLIEETQYF.

J is TRBJ2-2 and V is TRBV6-6, with D uncertain. The CDR3 consists of 15 residues. Deletions cut 2 bases from V and 2 bases from J, with 9 bases between. CDR1 is MNHNY, CDR2 SVGAGI, per germline (reference sequence). For the CDR3, the DNA is TGTGCCAGCAGTTACGGGCAGGTTAACACCGGGGAGCTGTTTTTT. Its translation is CASSYGQVNTGELFF.

The V gene is TRBV7-2, the J gene TRBJ1-1; TRBD1 is a possible D gene (5 bases). The germline V gene encodes CDR1 SGHTA and CDR2 FQGNSA. The CDR3 length is 15 residues. The V and J ends lost 6 bases and 0 bases respectively, with 14 bases between them. The CDR3 bases are TGTGCCAGCAGTTTTAGGGGTTTGGTGAACACTGAAGCTTTCTTT. It specifies CASSFRGLVNTEAFF.

The V call is TRBV5-1, the J call TRBJ2-6; D might be TRBD2 (5 bases). V lost 1 base and J 0 bases, leaving 14 bases between the germline ends. CDR3 length: 18 residues. Per germline, CDR1 SGHRS and CDR2 YFSETQ. CDR3 bases: TGCGCCAGCAGCTTGTCAGGACTGACCGTCTCTGGGGCCAACGTCCTGACTTTC. Amino acid sequence: CASSLSGLTVSGANVLTF. Based on the CDR3 plus reference TRBV5-1 and TRBJ2-6, the full variable domain is KAGVTQTPRYLIKTRGQQVTLSCSPISGHRSVSWYQQTPGQGLQFLFEYFSETQRNKGNFPGRFSGRQFSNSRSEMNVSTLELGDSALYLCASSLSGLTVSGANVLTFGAGSRLTVL.

V usage is TRBV6-6 and J usage is TRBJ1-1, with D maybe TRBD1 (6 bases). The length of the CDR3 is 16 residues. From germline, CDR1 is MNHNY and CDR2 SVGAGI (reference sequence). Trimming took 9 bases from V and 1 from J, leaving 21 bases between them. The DNA of the CDR3 is TGTGCCAGGGTTTACCTCTCCAGGGGTGCGAACACTGAAGCTTTCTTT. Translated: CARVYLSRGANTEAFF.

This chain links TRBV27 with TRBJ2-7; 15 bases match TRBD2. The CDR3 has 21 residues. Germline trimming cut 6 bases from V and 2 bases from J; bases unmatched to any gene: 20. Germline loops: CDR1 MNHEY, CDR2 SMNVEV (reference sequence). The CDR3 reads CASSSALPGLAGGPSTYEQYF. The DNA of the CDR3 is TGTGCCAGCAGCAGTGCCCTCCCGGGACTAGCGGGAGGCCCGAGCACCTACGAGCAGTACTTC.

The chain recombines TRBV28 with TRBJ1-6, with unresolved D. This CDR3 is 11 amino acids long. Trimming removed 5 bases from V and 13 bases from J, with 9 bases in between. Germline V gene sequence: CDR1 MDHEN, CDR2 SYDVKM. CDR3 amino acids: CASSPTGPLHF. The CDR3 DNA sequence: TGTGCCAGCAGTCCCACGGGTCCCCTCCACTTT.

The sample holds one count of this clone. The chain is built from TRBV28 and TRBJ2-1, with a possible D match to TRBD1 (6 bases). V lost 6 bases, J lost 2 bases, and 11 bases lay in between. The length of the CDR3 is 14 residues. Germline CDR1 and CDR2: MDHEN and SYDVKM. The CDR3 nucleotides read TGTGCCAGCAGACCCGACAGGACCTACAATGAGCAGTTCTTC. Protein: CASRPDRTYNEQFF. Full variable domain (rest looked up from reference TRBV28 and TRBJ2-1): DVKVTQSSRYLVKRTGEKVFLECVQDMDHENMFWYRQDPGLGLRLIYFSYDVKMKEKGDIPEGYSVSREKKERFSLILESASTNQTSMYLCASRPDRTYNEQFFGPGTRLTVL.

V and J are TRBV19 and TRBJ1-3, with D perhaps TRBD1 (6 bases). Germline V gene sequence: CDR1 LNHDA, CDR2 SQIVND (reference sequence). CDR3 length: 16 amino acids. The V and J ends lost 6 bases and 0 bases respectively, with 15 bases between them. The CDR3 loop is CASRYQGSSSGNTIYF. The CDR3 coding sequence is TGTGCCAGTAGATATCAGGGGTCGTCCTCTGGAAACACCATATATTTT. Full variable domain (rest looked up from reference TRBV19 and TRBJ1-3): DGGITQSPKYLFRKEGQNVTLSCEQNLNHDAMYWYRQDPGQGLRLIYYSQIVNDFQKGDIAEGYSVSREKKESFPLTVTSAQKNPTAFYLCASRYQGSSSGNTIYFGEGSWLTVV.

The V call is TRBV10-3, the J call TRBJ2-3, with 8 bases identical to TRBD1. V lost 4 bases to trimming and J lost 2 bases; unmatched junction nucleotides: 2. The CDR3 covers 14 residues. Per germline, CDR1 ENHRY and CDR2 SYGVKD. In DNA form, the CDR3 reads TGTGCCATCAGTGCGGGACAGGACACAGATACGCAGTATTTT. It specifies CAISAGQDTDTQYF.

This chain uses TRBV5-8 with TRBJ2-6; weak D call: TRBD1 (6 bases). Germline CDR1 reads SGHTS; CDR2 reads YDEGEE. V was shortened by 2 bases and J by 0 bases, with 15 bases between the two germline ends. The CDR3 runs to 18 residues. This chain's CDR3 is CASSLPRDIHSGANVLTF. In DNA, the CDR3 is TGTGCCAGCAGCTTACCCCGGGACATTCACTCTGGGGCCAACGTCCTGACTTTC. Complete variable domain (other parts from reference TRBV5-8 and TRBJ2-6): EAGVTQSPTHLIKTRGQQATLRCSPISGHTSVYWYQQALGLGLQFLLWYDEGEERNRGNFPPRFSGRQFPNYSSELNVNALELEDSALYLCASSLPRDIHSGANVLTFGAGSRLTVL.

The rearrangement joins TRBV18 to TRBJ2-5; 10 bases match TRBD2. The J segment lost 2 bases and the V segment lost 3 bases, leaving 3 bases of the junction unmatched. The V gene's germline CDR1 is KGHSH and CDR2 LQKENI. The CDR3 is 15 residues long. CDR3 in DNA: TGTGCCAGCTCACCCGGGACTAGCGTTCAAGAGACCCAGTACTTC. Translating it yields CASSPGTSVQETQYF. Variable domain in full (rest from reference TRBV18 and TRBJ2-5): NAGVMQNPRHLVRRRGQEARLRCSPMKGHSHVYWYRQLPEEGLKFMVYLQKENIIDESGMPKERFSAEFPKEGPSILRIQQVVRGDSAAYFCASSPGTSVQETQYFGPGTRLLVL.

V usage is TRBV15 and J usage is TRBJ2-3; unclear D gene. Trimming removed 4 bases from V and 0 bases from J, with 20 bases in between. CDR3 length equals 18 residues. The V gene's germline CDR1 is LNHNV and CDR2 YYDKDF (reference sequence). CDR3 in DNA: TGTGCCACCAGCATAATCTTTCGCCTAACAGCTAGCACAGATACGCAGTATTTT. It translates to CATSIIFRLTASTDTQYF.

The CDR3 here is CSVYRGSVSEQFF. The CDR3 DNA reads as TGCAGCGTTTATCGGGGGTCCGTTTCGGAGCAGTTCTTC. The rearrangement joins TRBV29-1 to TRBJ2-1, with TRBD2 as a possible D gene (6 bases). V lost 5 bases to trimming and J lost 10 bases, with 18 bases between them. The germline V gene has CDR1 SQVTM and CDR2 ANQGSEA. The CDR3 totals 13 residues.

V usage is TRBV5-8 and J usage is TRBJ1-5; tentative D call: TRBD1 (5 bases). Germline V gene lookup returns CDR1 SGHTS and CDR2 YDEGEE. V gave up 0 bases and J gave up 7 bases, with 11 bases separating them. The CDR3 extends over 14 amino acids. CDR3 amino acids: CASSLEGSWQPQHF. As DNA, the CDR3 is TGTGCCAGCAGCTTGGAGGGGTCATGGCAGCCCCAGCATTTT.

The chain joins TRBV27 to TRBJ2-1; the D is unclear. There are 13 residues in the CDR3. Germline V lookup: CDR1 MNHEY, CDR2 SMNVEV (reference sequence). Trimming shortened V by 3 bases and J by 8 bases, and 11 bases separated the two germline ends. The CDR3 region has the DNA TGTGCCAGCAGTTTTATTACCGAGGATGAGCAGTTCTTC. Encoded protein: CASSFITEDEQFF.

The chain uses TRBV7-2 and TRBJ1-2; 10 bases are a match to TRBD1. Germline V gene sequence: CDR1 SGHTA, CDR2 FQGNSA. J was trimmed by 1 base and V by 5 bases; bases with no gene match: 7. This CDR3 has 16 residues. In nucleotides, the CDR3 is TGTGCCAGCAGCCCCCGTTGGACAGGGGGTAACTATGGCTACACCTTC. Translated, it gives CASSPRWTGGNYGYTF.

The rearrangement joins TRBV28 to TRBJ1-2; maybe TRBD1 (6 bases). V was trimmed by 5 bases and J by 4 bases, leaving 14 bases between them. CDR3 length: 14 residues. Germline CDR1 is MDHEN and CDR2 is SYDVKM. The CDR3 DNA reads as TGTGCCAGCAGTCCCCCGACAGGTACCTATGGCTACACCTTC. Translation gives CASSPPTGTYGYTF.

This chain uses TRBV5-6 with TRBJ2-5, with 10 bases aligning to TRBD2. Germline CDR1 is SGHDT and CDR2 is YYEEEE. The CDR3 sequence is 19 residues long. The V gene end was trimmed by 3 bases and the J gene end by 4 bases; junction bases not matched to a gene: 18. The CDR3: CASSSPLAGGRAARETQYF. CDR3 bases: TGTGCCAGCAGCTCCCCCTTAGCGGGGGGAAGGGCGGCACGAGAGACCCAGTACTTC.